This TCR beta chain was retrieved from a study of blood T cell repertoires in COVID-19 (TCRdb year 2020). As for the study more broadly: Samples covering the acute and convalescent phases of COVID-19 were provided by collaborators in the United States, Italy and Spain. The dataset comprised deeply sampled blood TCRbeta repertoires from subjects exposed to, actively infected with, or recovered from COVID-19. Samples came from the ongoing ImmuneRACE study (first 160 participants) plus 1,254 subjects from 6 global collaborators. Where available, HLA class I and class II types were obtained from metadata supplied by the sample provider rather than from assay-based typing. The material from the prospective study consisted of cDNA or gDNA derived from T cells, B-cell-depleted T cells, or PBMCs. The repertoires were released in a freely available public database intended as a resource for research on the immune response to SARS-CoV-2. Sample metadata almost always included a de-identified subject ID, COVID-19 status, age in years and sex.

On the study overall, not on this receptor specifically: The amount of clinical and demographic metadata varied by source and participant and was provided uncurated.

Trimming at the junction amounts to 6 bases on V and 6 bases on J, and the germline ends lie 17 bases apart. Taken from the germline V gene (reference sequence), the CDR1 and CDR2 loops are PRHDT and FYEKMQ. Inclusive of the bounding cysteine and phenylalanine, the CDR3 is 14 residues long. The kept DNA is CDR3 alone, 42 bases in frame from the first base. TCRbeta CDR3 regions were amplified from genomic DNA using the immunoSEQ Assay, a bias-controlled multiplex PCR. Per the source publication's procedure: The number of nucleated cells in each sample was estimated by amplification of reference gene primers within the assay. To quantify the absolute abundance of each unique TCRbeta CDR3 rearrangement, sequence reads were collapsed and filtered. For each sample, productive Simpson clonality was calculated as the square root of Simpson's diversity index over productive rearrangements. Entries here come from immuneACCESS through TCRdb and include only in-frame sequences with V and J called. Some clones fail to appear in such tables; in the studies checked, an unresolved V gene covers under half of the shortfall, and the cause of the remainder is unknown. V and J calls and clone size are copied from that table; D and trimming were computed from the DNA. This sample is represented by 55,000 to 80,000 clones; about 80% of them were singletons. Roughly 0.83% of the sample belongs to the ten largest clones.

Each collaborating institution followed its own protocols to collect whole blood in K2EDTA tubes. Collaborator samples were shipped for TCRbeta analysis as frozen whole blood, isolated PBMCs, or DNA extracted from either sample type. In regard to this clone: It has no known antigen specificity. Base qualities are not recorded, but no much larger clone differs from it by a single base.

The receptor comes from a woman aged 70-85 years with acute or convalescent COVID-19. Sample: peripheral blood. This chain joins TRBV13 to TRBJ2-5, with an unclear D gene assignment. The DNA is as follows: TGTGCCAGCAGTAGCCCTACGCTGTTTAAGACCCAGTACTTC. Translation gives CASSSPTLFKTQYF.